Presented here are 13 T cell receptor beta chains from one specimen sequenced in a study of vaccination and CD4 T cells after COVID-19 (dated by TCRdb to 2021 to 2024). Per the publication, the treatment or condition label means: approximately 10-day PBMC culture with coronavirus spike peptide pools or control peptides (ViraFEST assay). The library relied on PCR. The sequencer listed for this sample is Illumina iSeq 100. TCR sequencing of DNA from cultured CD4+ T cells used the Oncomine TCR Beta short-read assay at the Johns Hopkins FTIC core. TCRdb applied fastp at Q25 and MiXCR to the public reads, then kept only in-frame beta chains. Rows with a matching CDR3 protein are joined into one entry that keeps the most common DNA and genes. The sample data list some 20,000 distinct CDR3 sequences, and about 52% of these were observed just once. The top ten clones comprise over 7% of the sample. Their specific antigens are unknown.

The sequencing input was CD4+ T cells from blood, cultured in vitro. The receptor source for this set is a human donor who had recovered from COVID-19.

The chain couples TRBV6-1 to TRBJ1-5; no firm D call. The ends were cut back, 6 bases at V and 6 bases at J, with 15 bases in the middle. The CDR3 loop spans 14 amino acids. The germline CDR1 and CDR2 sequences are MNHNS and SASEGT. The CDR3 nucleotides are TGTGCCAGCAGCCTCGTCGGTGGAATTCAGCCCCAGCATTTT. Encoded protein: CASSLVGGIQPQHF.

J is TRBJ1-4 and V is TRBV20-1, with unresolved D. The CDR3 sequence is 11 residues long. Germline lookup yields CDR1 DFQATT and CDR2 SNEGSKA (reference sequence). V lost 3 bases and J lost 7, with 6 bases in between. The CDR3 protein is CSARDREKLFF. CDR3 bases: TGCAGTGCTAGGGATCGTGAAAAACTGTTTTTT.

The chain joins TRBV30 to TRBJ1-2; weak D call: TRBD1 (5 bases). The CDR3 runs to 12 residues. Germline V gene lookup returns CDR1 GTSNPN and CDR2 SVGIG (reference sequence). The V end was cut by 8 bases, the J end by 11 bases, with 21 bases between. The CDR3 DNA sequence: TGTGCCGGGGCTCGGAGGGGCGGGGTTTACACCTTC. As protein: CAGARRGGVYTF.

The table lists this clonotype with a few counts. J is TRBJ1-2 and V is TRBV6-1; D not resolved. CDR1 is MNHNS and CDR2 is SASEGT in the germline V gene. V was shortened by 6 bases and J by 3 bases, with 17 bases between the two germline ends. The CDR3 extends over 15 amino acids. This chain's CDR3 is CASSRDLPPHYGYTF. DNA of the CDR3: TGTGCCAGCAGCCGGGATCTTCCCCCCCACTATGGCTACACCTTC.

This clonotype was seen a few times. The rearrangement uses TRBV7-8 and TRBJ2-3, with D maybe TRBD2 (5 bases). The V and J ends lost 3 bases and 2 bases respectively, with 21 bases between them. Germline-derived CDR1 and CDR2 are SGHVS and FQNEAQ. This CDR3 has 18 amino acids. The CDR3 protein is CASSFLQRRAEVTDTQYF. DNA of the CDR3: TGTGCCAGCAGCTTCCTCCAGCGACGAGCGGAGGTCACAGATACGCAGTATTTT.

This clonotype was counted a few times. V gene TRBV7-2 combines with J gene TRBJ1-2, with a weak D call TRBD1 (6 bases). V was pared by 2 bases and J by 3 bases, with 13 bases between. The germline CDR1 and CDR2 sequences are SGHTA and FQGNSA. The CDR3 contains 15 residues. The CDR3 spells CASSLWGGADYGYTF. The CDR3 bases are TGTGCCAGCAGCTTATGGGGGGGCGCTGACTATGGCTACACCTTC.

V gene TRBV6-2 or TRBV6-3 combines with J gene TRBJ2-2, with D maybe TRBD1 (6 bases). CDR3 length: 14 residues. Germline CDR1 and CDR2: MNHEY and SVGEGT. V was clipped by 5 bases and J by 2 bases, with 9 bases between them. The CDR3 DNA sequence: TGTGCCAGCAGTGCAGGGGTAAACACCGGGGAGCTGTTTTTT. Protein sequence: CASSAGVNTGELFF.

This chain connects TRBV28 to TRBJ2-1, with D possibly TRBD2 on 6 matching bases. CDR3 length equals 15 residues. V was pared by 3 bases and J by 0 bases, with 9 bases between. CDR1 and CDR2 (germline): MDHEN, SYDVKM. The CDR3 spells CASSLPGSSYNEQFF. DNA of the CDR3: TGTGCCAGCAGTTTGCCCGGGAGCTCCTACAATGAGCAGTTCTTC.

This clonotype was counted only a few times. This chain links TRBV7-9 with TRBJ1-6, with 8 bases fitting TRBD1. V shed 5 bases and J 10 bases; nucleotides not matched to a gene: 7. Germline V lookup: CDR1 SEHNR, CDR2 FQNEAQ (reference sequence). This CDR3 has 14 amino acids. As DNA, the CDR3 is TGTGCCAGCAGCGTGACAGGGGACGGCTCACCCCTCCACTTT. This encodes CASSVTGDGSPLHF.

J is TRBJ2-7 and V is TRBV14, with D possibly being TRBD2 (6 bases). Trimming cost V 1 base and J 6 bases, with 10 bases left between them. This CDR3 is built from 13 residues. Per the germline V gene, CDR1 is SGHDN and CDR2 is FVKESK. The CDR3 is CASSQVAGSEQYF. The CDR3 DNA sequence: TGTGCCAGCAGCCAAGTAGCCGGGAGCGAGCAGTACTTC.

This chain joins TRBV6-2 or TRBV6-3 and TRBJ1-1; 8 bases map to TRBD1. The V gene's germline CDR1 is MNHEY and CDR2 SVGEGT. The CDR3 is 15 residues long. With V trimmed by 2 bases and J by 1 base, 3 bases remained unmatched. CDR3 protein: CASSYSDRGNTEAFF. Written as DNA, the CDR3 is TGTGCCAGCAGTTACAGTGACAGGGGGAACACTGAAGCTTTCTTT.

The CDR3 sequence is CATSDGTRYNEQFF. Written as DNA, the CDR3 is TGTGCCACCAGTGATGGGACTAGGTACAATGAGCAGTTCTTC. The rearrangement uses TRBV24-1 and TRBJ2-1, with 8 bases lining up with TRBD2. The V gene's germline CDR1 is KGHDR and CDR2 SFDVKD. This CDR3 contains 14 residues. With 3 bases clipped from V and 4 bases from J, the junction kept 1 base outside the gene matches.

The chain is built from TRBV6-4 and TRBJ1-1; D call uncertain. The germline V gene has CDR1 MRHNA and CDR2 SNTAGT. There are 13 residues in the CDR3. V lost 2 bases and J lost 2, with 6 bases in between. The DNA for the CDR3 is TGTGCCAGCAGTGACGAGGCTAACACTGAAGCTTTCTTT. It translates to CASSDEANTEAFF.